In this sample, the clone carrying this T cell receptor beta chain turned up a few times. This record belongs to a study of T cells in Graves' hyperthyroidism and ophthalmopathy. TCR beta CDR3 regions were amplified from RNA. Researchers ran a first-round RT-PCR on the TCR CDR3 using the HTBI primer set. MiXCR was run by TCRdb on the multiplex PCR reads, yielding one entry per CDR3 protein. The sample consists of around 350,000 distinct CDR3 sequences, roughly 15% of them appearing once. This CDR3 spans 15 amino acids. The V gene lost 5 bases and the J gene lost 4 bases, with 16 bases spanning the gap. Germline V gives CDR1 SGDLS, CDR2 YYNGEE.

The V gene is TRBV9, the J gene TRBJ2-1, with D tentatively TRBD1 (6 bases). The sequencing sample was made of blood. The TCR originated in a woman in her sixties or seventies with Graves' ophthalmopathy. CDR3: CASSQFDRTYNEQFF. The CDR3 DNA is TGTGCCAGCAGTCAGTTCGACAGGACATACAATGAGCAGTTCTTC.